Listed below are T cell receptor beta chains from one sample, sequenced in a study of CD8 T cells in ankylosing spondylitis. From the 5' RACE reads, TCRdb called clonotypes with MiXCR, one entry per CDR3 protein. Of tens of thousands of distinct CDR3 sequences in the sample, 16% were seen once. Sequenced: blood. The source is a male donor with ankylosing spondylitis or in good health (not recorded which). The CDR3 runs from the conserved cysteine through the conserved F or W.

J gene,V gene,CDR3 length,CDR3 protein
TRBJ2-7,TRBV29-1,14,CSAGTGALPYEQYF
TRBJ2-1,TRBV6-4,14,CASSDLGGNNEQFF
TRBJ2-5,TRBV20-1,12,CSAKDRAETQYF
TRBJ2-5,TRBV11-3,14,CASSGGTGKETQYF
TRBJ2-1,TRBV19,14,CASSMGGAGNEQFF
TRBJ2-2,TRBV7-3,15,CASSLTSIHTGELFF
TRBJ1-3,TRBV28,14,CASSTTASGNTIYF
TRBJ1-4,TRBV20-1,15,CSARDSRGSDEKLFF
TRBJ1-2,TRBV20-1,11,CSAYQGDGYTF
TRBJ2-6,TRBV10-3,16,CAISAPRGSGANVLTF
TRBJ2-2,TRBV7-2,15,CASSGSGGHVGELFF
TRBJ2-3,TRBV4-2,14,CASSLKWASDTQYF
TRBJ2-2,TRBV12-3/TRBV12-4,17,CASSSPGQTPNTGELFF
TRBJ2-2,TRBV29-1,11,CSVGNTGELFF
TRBJ2-1,TRBV7-9,12,CASSTWDRFPFF
TRBJ2-3,TRBV11-2,14,CASSLAQGTDTQYF
TRBJ2-2,TRBV10-3,13,CAVVEAYGGELFF
TRBJ2-2,TRBV29-1,13,CSVGTGVTGELFF
TRBJ2-3,TRBV7-3,15,CASSSTSGERDTQYF
TRBJ2-1,TRBV5-1,14,CASTGNPPYNEQFF
TRBJ2-4,TRBV28,16,CASSRDRVMAKNIQYF
TRBJ2-2,TRBV6-2/TRBV6-3,17,CASSYIAGGQNTGELFF
TRBJ2-2,TRBV24-1,13,CATSEPGSGELFF
TRBJ2-2,TRBV6-2/TRBV6-3,14,CASSSDRATGELFF
TRBJ2-7,TRBV6-2/TRBV6-3,15,CASSYGGTGSGEQYF
TRBJ2-1,TRBV7-2,15,CASSTRQGTYNEQFF
TRBJ2-2,TRBV27,15,CASSLSQVNTGELFF
TRBJ1-1,TRBV21-1,16,CASSKVYRVVNTEAFF
TRBJ2-4,TRBV20-1,14,CSARVKGGDGNQYF
TRBJ1-5,TRBV6-2/TRBV6-3,14,CASKSGRGNQPQHF
TRBJ2-7,TRBV29-1,11,CSVEEDYEQYF
TRBJ2-2,TRBV3-1,14,CASSQTGHTGELFF
TRBJ2-3,TRBV29-1,15,CSVEAPAKGTDTQYF
TRBJ2-7,TRBV28,15,CASSFLAGGNYEQYF
TRBJ2-1,TRBV5-1,16,CASSLAPGQENNEQFF
TRBJ1-4,TRBV5-1,15,CASSLDGQGYEKLFF
TRBJ1-5,TRBV6-5,12,CASSSQDQPQHF
TRBJ1-2,TRBV5-1,13,CASSPLGADGYTF
TRBJ1-5,TRBV18,14,CASSLSRDKEPQHF
TRBJ2-3,TRBV6-6,13,CASTQRGTDTQYF
TRBJ2-3,TRBV5-5,14,CASSEVISTDTQYF
TRBJ2-1,TRBV24-1,17,CATSDLLAGGESGEQFF
TRBJ2-2,TRBV9,15,CASSVNPATGGELFF
TRBJ2-7,TRBV28,15,CASSKTSGRTYEQYF
TRBJ2-1,TRBV20-1,15,CSARFLAGGRHEQFF
TRBJ2-1,TRBV6-5,17,CASSPGLAGERHNEQFF
TRBJ2-1,TRBV12-3/TRBV12-4,15,CASRLDRGKWDEQFF
TRBJ1-1,TRBV29-1,13,CSVGPQANTEAFF
TRBJ2-2,TRBV15,14,CATNRGMNTGELFF
TRBJ2-5,TRBV6-5,12,CASSALGETQYF
TRBJ2-2,TRBV11-3,14,CASSAGASAGELFF
TRBJ1-1,TRBV7-3,13,CASSSQGRGEAFF
TRBJ2-4,TRBV21-1,19,CASSKSGVGLAGPKNIQYF
TRBJ2-5,TRBV7-6,15,CASSSAGSGLETQYF
TRBJ1-2,TRBV4-3,13,CASSQVENYGYTF
TRBJ1-1,TRBV27,13,CASHRVRDTEAFF
TRBJ2-2,TRBV5-1,16,CASSLIPGMDTGELFF